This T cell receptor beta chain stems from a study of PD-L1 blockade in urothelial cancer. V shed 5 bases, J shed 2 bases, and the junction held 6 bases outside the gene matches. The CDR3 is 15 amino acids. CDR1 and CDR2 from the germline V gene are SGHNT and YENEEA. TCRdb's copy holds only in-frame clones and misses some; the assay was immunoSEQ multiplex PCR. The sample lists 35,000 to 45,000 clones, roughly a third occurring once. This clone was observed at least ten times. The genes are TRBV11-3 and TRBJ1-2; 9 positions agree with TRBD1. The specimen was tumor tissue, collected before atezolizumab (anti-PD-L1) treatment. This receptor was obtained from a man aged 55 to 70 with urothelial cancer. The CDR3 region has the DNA TGTGCCAGCAGCCTGGGACAGGGCAGAAACTATGGCTACACCTTC. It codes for CASSLGQGRNYGYTF. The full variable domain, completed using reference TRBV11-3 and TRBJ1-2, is EAGVVQSPRYKIIEKKQPVAFWCNPISGHNTLYWYLQNLGQGPELLIRYENEEAVDDSQLPKDRFSAERLKGVDSTLKIQPAELGDSAVYLCASSLGQGRNYGYTFGSGTRLTVV.